This T cell receptor beta chain was sequenced during a study of regulatory T cells in long-lasting Graves disease. The CDR3 is 16 amino acids. Germline V lookup: CDR1 MNHEY, CDR2 SVGEGT. Trimming took 5 bases from V and 3 from J; bases not matched to a gene: 9. The time point here: newly diagnosed GD, antithyroid drugs for less than 3 months. The TCR library was made from RNA extracted from PBMCs. This clonotype showed up many times. As yet, its antigen is unknown. Study outcomes and limitations: Clonotypes that were public and shared totalled fewer than 3,500 in persistent patients versus 900 to 1,000 in new patients.

Libraries of TCR beta came from iRepertoire HTBI primers plus Arm-PCR of CDR3 regions. TCRdb used MiXCR to reprocess the multiplex PCR reads, holding one entry per CDR3 protein. The sample lists under 300,000 distinct CDR3 sequences, approximately 18% occurring once. This sample also appeared in a second study, on T cells in Graves' hyperthyroidism and ophthalmopathy. From that report: HTBI primers were employed in a first-round RT-PCR of the TCR CDR3.

V gene TRBV6-2 or TRBV6-3 combines with J gene TRBJ2-2; TRBD1 aligns across 7 bases. The sample consisted of peripheral blood mononuclear cells (PBMCs), taken at new diagnosis, from a patient treated with antithyroid drugs. The receptor comes from a woman aged 25 to 39 with Graves disease. The CDR3 DNA reads as TGTGCCAGCAGTACAGACAGGACAGGCGACACCGGGGAGCTGTTTTTT. It is translated as CASSTDRTGDTGELFF.